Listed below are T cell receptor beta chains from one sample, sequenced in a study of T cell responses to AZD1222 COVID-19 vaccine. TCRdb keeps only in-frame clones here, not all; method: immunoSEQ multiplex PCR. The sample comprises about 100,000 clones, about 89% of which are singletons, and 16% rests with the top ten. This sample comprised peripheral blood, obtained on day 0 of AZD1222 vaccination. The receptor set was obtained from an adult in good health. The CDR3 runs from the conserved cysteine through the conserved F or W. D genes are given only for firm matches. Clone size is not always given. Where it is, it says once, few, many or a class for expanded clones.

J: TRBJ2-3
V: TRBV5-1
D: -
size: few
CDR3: CASSLGGSTDTQYF

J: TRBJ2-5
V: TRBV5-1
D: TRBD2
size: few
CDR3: CASRTSGGQFETQYF

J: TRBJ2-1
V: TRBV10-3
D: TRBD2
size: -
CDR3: CAISETATSESSYNEQFF

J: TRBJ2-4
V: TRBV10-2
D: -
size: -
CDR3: CASSAADFRNIQYF

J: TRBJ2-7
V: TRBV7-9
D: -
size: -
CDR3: CASSLSGSSYEQYF

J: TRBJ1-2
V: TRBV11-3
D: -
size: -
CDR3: CASSWGRGADYGYTF

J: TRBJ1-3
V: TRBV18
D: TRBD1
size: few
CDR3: CASSPRTGAGNTIYF

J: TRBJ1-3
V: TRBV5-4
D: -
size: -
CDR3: CASSLDGASGTGNTIYF

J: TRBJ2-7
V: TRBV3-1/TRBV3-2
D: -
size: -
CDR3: CASSQDRGLTTVLGSYEQYF

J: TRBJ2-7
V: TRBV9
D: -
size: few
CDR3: CASLGPGLYEQYF

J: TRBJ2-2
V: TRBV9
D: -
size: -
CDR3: CASSAWGTNTGELFF

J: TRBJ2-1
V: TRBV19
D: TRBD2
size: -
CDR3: CASRIAGGWNEQFF

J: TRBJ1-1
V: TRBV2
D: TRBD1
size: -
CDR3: CASSKDRGQYTEAFF

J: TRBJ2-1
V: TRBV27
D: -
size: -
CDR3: CASSPGGSRGYNEQFF

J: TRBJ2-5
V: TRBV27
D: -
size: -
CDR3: CASSSSGTYGETQYF

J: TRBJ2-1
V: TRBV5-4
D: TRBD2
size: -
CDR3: CASSGTSGGDNEQFF